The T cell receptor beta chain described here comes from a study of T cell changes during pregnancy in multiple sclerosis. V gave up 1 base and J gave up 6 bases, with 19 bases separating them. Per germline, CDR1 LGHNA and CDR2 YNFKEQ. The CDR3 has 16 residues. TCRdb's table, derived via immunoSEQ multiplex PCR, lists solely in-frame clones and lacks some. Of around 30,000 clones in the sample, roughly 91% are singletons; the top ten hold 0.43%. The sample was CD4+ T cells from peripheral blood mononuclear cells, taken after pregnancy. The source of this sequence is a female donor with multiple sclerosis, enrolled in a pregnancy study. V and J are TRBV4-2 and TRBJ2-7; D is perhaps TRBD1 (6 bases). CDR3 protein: CASSQVQFGGQGEQYF. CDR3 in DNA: TGTGCCAGCAGCCAAGTTCAGTTTGGGGGCCAGGGCGAGCAGTACTTC.